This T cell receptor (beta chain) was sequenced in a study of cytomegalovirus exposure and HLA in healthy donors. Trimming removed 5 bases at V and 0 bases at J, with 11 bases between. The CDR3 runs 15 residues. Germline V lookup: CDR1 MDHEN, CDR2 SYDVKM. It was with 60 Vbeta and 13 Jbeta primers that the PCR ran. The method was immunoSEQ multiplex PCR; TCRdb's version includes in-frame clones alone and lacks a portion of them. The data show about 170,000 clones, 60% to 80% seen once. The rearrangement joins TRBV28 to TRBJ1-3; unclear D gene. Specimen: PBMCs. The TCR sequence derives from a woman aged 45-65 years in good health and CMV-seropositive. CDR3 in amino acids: CASSPSIGSGNTIYF. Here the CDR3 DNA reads TGTGCCAGCAGTCCCTCTATTGGCTCTGGAAACACCATATATTTT.